One and the same sample provided the 13 T cell receptor beta chains below, sequenced in a study of OX40 agonist ivuxolimab in advanced cancers. TCRdb keeps only in-frame clones here, not all; method: immunoSEQ multiplex PCR. The sample lists 40,000 to 50,000 clones, 70% to 90% occurring once. The sequenced sample was CD4+ or CD8+ T cells sorted from blood, obtained in a trial of the OX40 agonist ivuxolimab. Receptors were obtained from an adult with an advanced solid tumor such as melanoma, head and neck, liver or kidney cancer.

The V call is TRBV7-9, the J call TRBJ2-1; D not certain. This CDR3 has 15 residues. The V gene's germline CDR1 is SEHNR and CDR2 FQNEAQ (reference sequence). The germline V and J ends were trimmed by 2 bases and 11 bases, with 19 bases remaining between them. The CDR3 region is CASSLRAEATRQQFF. The CDR3 DNA reads TGTGCCAGCAGCTTACGGGCAGAGGCCACCCGTCAGCAGTTCTTC.

The chain uses TRBV10-2 and TRBJ2-7; a possible D gene is TRBD1 (6 bases). Trimming cost V 4 bases and J 6 bases, with 10 bases left between them. The CDR3 covers 12 residues. The germline V gene encodes CDR1 WSHSY and CDR2 SAAADI. CDR3 region: CASSAGQTEQYF. CDR3 bases: TGCGCCAGCAGTGCCGGACAGACCGAGCAGTACTTC.

The gene calls are TRBV11-3 and TRBJ2-4; 13 bases match TRBD2. Germline V gene sequence: CDR1 SGHNT, CDR2 YENEEA. Unmatched junction bases numbered 19, after V lost 6 bases and J lost 8 bases. The CDR3 runs 19 residues. Here the CDR3 DNA reads TGTGCCAGCAGTCCGGACCTCAGGACTAGCGGGAGTGGGGGAGACATTCAGTACTTC. Translated: CASSPDLRTSGSGGDIQYF.

The chain has TRBV6-6 and TRBJ2-7; D perhaps matches TRBD1 (6 bases). Germline V gives CDR1 MNHNY, CDR2 SVGAGI (reference sequence). The CDR3 is made up of 15 amino acids. Trimming cost V 4 bases and J 3 bases, with 16 bases left between them. CDR3: CASSSVGHRNYEQYF. CDR3 coding DNA: TGTGCCAGCAGTTCCGTGGGACACCGAAACTACGAGCAGTACTTC.

This chain links TRBV14 with TRBJ2-3, with D possibly TRBD2 on 5 matching bases. V dropped 8 bases and J dropped 1 base, with 10 bases sitting between them. The CDR3 totals 13 residues. CDR1 is SGHDN, CDR2 FVKESK, per germline. CDR3 nucleotides: TGTGCCAGCGGGGATAGCGGCACAGATACGCAGTATTTT. Residues: CASGDSGTDTQYF.

V is TRBV7-8 and J is TRBJ2-5; 7 bases match TRBD1. Germline CDR1 and CDR2: SGHVS and FQNEAQ. The V segment lost 1 base and the J segment 2 bases; nucleotides outside the gene matches: 4. CDR3 length: 15 amino acids. The CDR3 bases are TGTGCCAGCAGCTTAGAGGGGGCAATACAAGAGACCCAGTACTTC. Protein: CASSLEGAIQETQYF.

This clone was observed once. The rearrangement links TRBV12-5 to TRBJ1-4, with TRBD1 as a possible D gene (6 bases). Trimming removed 7 bases at V and 0 bases at J, with 12 bases between. This CDR3 is 15 amino acids long. Looked up from germline, CDR1 is LGHNT and CDR2 is FRNRAP. CDR3 sequence (DNA): TGTGCTAGTGCCTCCGACAGGACAACTAATGAAAAACTGTTTTTT. Its protein is CASASDRTTNEKLFF.

V usage is TRBV12-5 and J usage is TRBJ2-2; D gene uncertain. The V end lost 1 base, the J end lost 4 bases, and 10 bases lay between the germline ends. CDR1 is LGHNT, CDR2 FRNRAP, per germline. The CDR3 has 15 amino acids. Here the CDR3 reads CASGLEGAGTGELFF. The DNA of the CDR3 is TGTGCTAGTGGTTTGGAGGGCGCAGGCACCGGGGAGCTGTTTTTT. Based on the CDR3 plus reference TRBV12-5 and TRBJ2-2, the full variable domain is DARVTQTPRHKVTEMGQEVTMRCQPILGHNTVFWYRQTMMQGLELLAYFRNRAPLDDSGMPKDRFSAEMPDATLATLKIQPSEPRDSAVYFCASGLEGAGTGELFFGEGSRLTVL.

The V gene is TRBV9, the J gene TRBJ1-1, with unresolved D. The V gene lost 4 bases and the J gene lost 8 bases, with 15 bases spanning the gap. Germline V gives CDR1 SGDLS, CDR2 YYNGEE. The CDR3 runs to 13 residues. CDR3 loop: CASSREEGSEAFF. The CDR3 DNA sequence: TGTGCCAGCAGCCGGGAAGAGGGCAGCGAAGCTTTCTTT.

This chain uses TRBV5-6 with TRBJ1-4; 10 bases are shared with TRBD1. CDR1 and CDR2 from the germline V gene are SGHDT and YYEEEE. This CDR3 contains 15 residues. V lost 0 bases to trimming and J lost 6 bases; unmatched junction nucleotides: 2. CDR3 amino acids: CASSLGGTGDEKLFF. CDR3 in DNA: TGTGCCAGCAGCTTGGGCGGGACAGGGGATGAAAAACTGTTTTTT.

V gene TRBV7-9 combines with J gene TRBJ2-1; the D is unclear. CDR3 length: 14 residues. Germline CDR1 SEHNR, CDR2 FQNEAQ (reference sequence). The V end was cut by 3 bases, the J end by 8 bases, with 14 bases between. The CDR3 spells CASSFGGPPDEQFF. DNA for the CDR3: TGTGCCAGCAGCTTTGGTGGGCCCCCAGATGAGCAGTTCTTC.

The V gene is TRBV19, the J gene TRBJ2-2; D is unclear. Trimming removed 0 bases at V and 7 bases at J, with 12 bases between. The length of the CDR3 is 15 residues. Germline V lookup: CDR1 LNHDA, CDR2 SQIVND (reference sequence). The CDR3 is CASSIDWRSDGELFF. In nucleotides, the CDR3 is TGTGCCAGTAGTATAGATTGGCGCTCTGACGGGGAGCTGTTTTTT. The whole variable domain, filled in from reference TRBV19 and TRBJ2-2, reads DGGITQSPKYLFRKEGQNVTLSCEQNLNHDAMYWYRQDPGQGLRLIYYSQIVNDFQKGDIAEGYSVSREKKESFPLTVTSAQKNPTAFYLCASSIDWRSDGELFFGEGSRLTVL.

This rearrangement joins TRBV9 to TRBJ1-2, with D unclear. The CDR3 is made up of 15 amino acids. V lost 3 bases to trimming and J lost 2 bases, with 14 bases between them. In germline, CDR1 is SGDLS, CDR2 YYNGEE. The CDR3 DNA reads as TGTGCCAGCAGCGGGACGCCCGGGCCGAACTATGGCTACACCTTC. Its translation is CASSGTPGPNYGYTF.